This TCR beta chain was sequenced during a study of T cell responses to AZD1222 COVID-19 vaccine (dated by TCRdb to the early 2020s). The study in broad terms: TCR sequencing was performed for 230 to 250 trial participants, of whom about 200 were given two doses of AZD1222 and 26 were given two doses of MenACWY control vaccine. Trial participants were enrolled by age into 18-55, 56-69 and 70-plus year subgroups, with approximately 150, 28 and 58 TCR-sequenced participants respectively. What the research found in general, with its limitations: Because no day 14 peak-response samples were available, the repertoires could be characterized only after the peak T cell response. Vaccine-associated CD4 TCRs spanned the whole spike protein, with dominant responses in regions 160-218 and 743-854. In the small 56-69-year group, the increase in depth fell short of significance, most likely because of low power. After two AZD1222 doses, spike-specific TCR breadth and depth were significantly higher than at day 0 and than in MenACWY recipients. Most participants were white British and females outnumbered males, and the authors suggested that clonal diversity may have been underestimated. Nearly half of unique spike-specific TCRs reportedly recognized epitopes outside regions mutated in the B.1.351 and B.1.1.7 variants. Only five or six AZD1222 recipients were SARS-CoV-2 seropositive at baseline, limiting conclusions about previously exposed vaccinees.

In the case of this clone: What antigen it recognizes has not been identified. Per-base qualities were not stored, and no clone one base away is much larger.

The CDR3 regions of human TCRbeta chains were analyzed by immunosequencing. Under the source paper's analysis protocol: TCRs in the repertoires were compared against a reference library of SARS-CoV-2-specific TCRs that had been generated with the MIRA antigen-specificity platform. Breadth was defined as the fraction of unique TCRs that were SARS-CoV-2-associated. Depth was defined as the fraction of total T cells that were SARS-CoV-2-associated. Each spike-specific TCR was assigned to its reactive spike region and to a CD4 or CD8 class using the MIRA data. Log10-transformed breadth and depth values were compared by one-way ANOVA with Sidak's multiple comparisons tests. The table comes from immuneACCESS by way of TCRdb, which keeps in-frame sequences with V and J called. Part of the clones is missing from these tables; in studies checked, under half for an unresolved V gene and the rest for unknown reasons. The V and J calls and clone size are taken from that table; D and trimming were inferred from the DNA. The sample table contains around 170,000 clones; only one count was recorded for approximately 91% of them. Roughly 2% of the sample is held by the ten biggest clonotypes.

The time point label, read with the paper, signifies: about 28 days (+/-7) after the second vaccine dose. Because spike-specific TCR depth and breadth did not differ between the two schedules, AZD1222 recipients who got a second dose at roughly 4 weeks were pooled with those who got a second dose at roughly 12 weeks. Vaccinee samples were obtained from the UK trials COV001 and COV002, which included a single-blind randomized controlled phase 2/3 trial of AZD1222 (ChAdOx1 nCoV-19) in healthy adults. For TCRbeta chain sequencing, PBMC samples from trial participants were taken at day 0 and at day 28 after the second dose. CDR1 and CDR2 are read off the germline V gene as KGHSH and LQKENI. A distance of 14 bases separates the germline ends of V and J, which lose 0 bases and 5 bases respectively. The CDR3 runs 16 amino acids, cysteine and phenylalanine included. The retained sequence is limited to the CDR3, 48 bases, with the frame set at the first base.

This chain is built from TRBV18 and TRBJ2-1; the D segment could be TRBD1, given 6 matching bases. The source was peripheral blood, collected 28 days after the second AZD1222 dose. The TCR was taken from an adult who received the AZD1222 COVID-19 vaccine. The CDR3 region has the sequence CASSPPQGEGDNEQFF. The DNA sequence follows: TGTGCCAGCTCACCACCCCAGGGTGAGGGGGACAATGAGCAGTTCTTC.